The 21 T cell receptor beta chains below were found in one sample sequenced in a study of radiotherapy plus CTLA-4 blockade in lung cancer. Repertoires were generated with immunoSEQ multiplex PCR, while TCRdb's copy carries only in-frame clones and drops some. The sample has 35,000 to 50,000 clones, 65% to 70% seen once; the top ten hold over 20%. This specimen was peripheral blood, taken from a patient treated with radiotherapy plus ipilimumab. These receptors all come from a human donor with non-small cell lung cancer who had a partial response to radiotherapy plus ipilimumab.

The chain recombines TRBV7-2 with TRBJ2-7, with TRBD1 as a possible D gene (7 bases). CDR3 length equals 16 residues. CDR1 and CDR2 from the germline V gene are SGHTA and FQGNSA. Trimming took 6 bases from V and 3 from J, leaving 21 bases between them. This CDR3 is CASSLLDRAGNYEQYF. The DNA for the CDR3 is TGTGCCAGCAGTCTCCTCGACAGGGCGGGAAACTACGAGCAGTACTTC.

This chain joins TRBV5-1 and TRBJ2-5, with 7 bases lining up with TRBD1. Trimming took 6 bases from V and 5 from J; bases not matched to a gene: 10. The CDR3 runs to 14 residues. Germline CDR1 SGHRS, CDR2 YFSETQ. CDR3 coding DNA: TGCGCCAGCAACCGGGACAGTCTGGAGGAGACCCAGTACTTC. The encoded protein is CASNRDSLEETQYF.

In regard to this clone: Its ends do not fully match the called genes, so a read error is possible. This rearrangement joins TRBV27 to TRBJ2-3; possibly TRBD1 for D (5 bases). The length of the CDR3 is 14 residues. Germline V gene lookup returns CDR1 MNHEY and CDR2 SMNVEV (reference sequence). DNA of the CDR3: TGTGCCAGCAGTTTATCCAAAGACAGTTTCCGACTGGTGTTT. This gives the protein CASSLSKDSFRLVF.

The chain links TRBV9 to TRBJ1-1, with D perhaps matching TRBD1 (6 bases). V lost 0 bases and J lost 1, with 10 bases in between. The CDR3 runs to 15 residues. Germline values: CDR1 SGDLS, CDR2 YYNGEE. This chain's CDR3 is CASSVVSGENTEAFF. Here the CDR3 DNA reads TGTGCCAGCAGCGTAGTGTCAGGGGAGAACACTGAAGCTTTCTTT.

This chain joins TRBV18 and TRBJ2-3, with 12 bases matching TRBD2. The CDR3 is 15 residues long. The V and J ends lost 6 bases and 4 bases, in that order; junction bases with no gene match: 5. Germline CDR1 reads KGHSH; CDR2 reads LQKENI. The DNA for the CDR3 is TGTGCCAGCTCCCCCGGACTAGCGGGGTCAGATACGCAGTATTTT. Protein sequence: CASSPGLAGSDTQYF.

The chain recombines TRBV7-9 with TRBJ1-3; 9 positions match TRBD1. Trimming cost V 0 bases and J 2 bases; bases outside gene matches: 2. The CDR3 length is 16 residues. Germline V gene lookup returns CDR1 SEHNR and CDR2 FQNEAQ (reference sequence). The CDR3 loop is CASSLARDRAGNTIYF. The CDR3 bases are TGTGCCAGCAGCTTAGCGCGGGACAGGGCTGGAAACACCATATATTTT.

V is TRBV2 and J is TRBJ2-1; 11 bases fit TRBD2. The germline gives CDR1 SNHLY, CDR2 FYNNEI. Losses at the gene ends were 6 bases for V and 6 bases for J; bases not matched to a gene: 10. This CDR3 is 16 amino acids long. For the CDR3, the DNA is TGTGCCAGCAGACCGAATCTAGCGGGAGGTGGCAATGAGCAGTTCTTC. Protein product: CASRPNLAGGGNEQFF.

This clone was picked up a small number of times. CDR3 sequence (DNA): TGTGCCACCAAGCGGGGGGGCTCCGATACGCAGTATTTT. Translating it yields CATKRGGSDTQYF. The chain couples TRBV7-2 to TRBJ2-3; TRBD2 matches at 10 bases. CDR1 SGHTA and CDR2 FQGNSA come from the germline V gene. Trimming took 10 bases from V and 6 from J; bases not matched to a gene: 7. This CDR3 is 13 amino acids long. Filled out from reference TRBV7-2 and TRBJ2-3, the complete variable domain reads GAGVSQSPSNKVTEKGKDVELRCDPISGHTALYWYRQSLGQGLEFLIYFQGNSAPDKSGLPSDRFSAERTGGSVSTLTIQRTQQEDSAVYLCATKRGGSDTQYFGPGTRLTVL.

The genes are TRBV6-1 and TRBJ1-5; the D gene is possibly TRBD1 (5 bases). The CDR3 is 13 residues long. The ends were cut back, 6 bases at V and 8 bases at J, with 14 bases in the middle. Germline assignment: CDR1 MNHNS and CDR2 SASEGT. CDR3 DNA: TGTGCCAGCAGCCCCCACCGGGGGGAGCCCCAGCATTTT. This gives the protein CASSPHRGEPQHF.

This sequence joins TRBV6-5 and TRBJ2-7; tentatively, D is TRBD1 (6 bases). This CDR3 has 12 residues. CDR1 MNHEY and CDR2 SVGAGI come from the germline V gene. V was cut by 6 bases and J by 5 bases, with 11 bases left in between. CDR3 sequence (DNA): TGTGCCAGCAGAGGACAGACCCACGAGCAGTACTTC. This translates into CASRGQTHEQYF.

The CDR3 DNA reads as TGTGCCAGCAGTGGGACAGGGATCAAGTTCTTC. Encoded protein: CASSGTGIKFF. The chain couples TRBV13 to TRBJ2-1; TRBD1 matches 9 bases. Looked up from germline, CDR1 is PRHDT and CDR2 is FYEKMQ (reference sequence). Trimming cost V 6 bases and J 14 bases; bases outside gene matches: 5. There are 11 residues in the CDR3.

V is TRBV7-9 and J is TRBJ1-2; D perhaps matches TRBD1 (5 bases). This CDR3 region has 15 residues. Germline V gene sequence: CDR1 SEHNR, CDR2 FQNEAQ (reference sequence). V was trimmed by 7 bases and J by 3 bases, leaving 18 bases between them. CDR3 coding DNA: TGTGCCAGCACCCGAGGGGAGGGTGAGGACTATGGCTACACCTTC. Translating it yields CASTRGEGEDYGYTF.

The chain couples TRBV10-3 to TRBJ1-1; 8 bases agree with TRBD1. The V segment lost 7 bases and the J segment 7 bases; nucleotides outside the gene matches: 5. The CDR3 is 12 residues long. From germline, CDR1 is ENHRY and CDR2 SYGVKD. The CDR3 loop is CAINQGAYEAFF. DNA for the CDR3: TGTGCCATCAATCAGGGGGCATATGAAGCTTTCTTT.

The chain joins TRBV7-3 to TRBJ2-7; a weak D match, TRBD2 (6 bases). Looked up from germline, CDR1 is SGHTA and CDR2 is FQGTGA. This CDR3 is 12 amino acids long. Trimming pared 1 base from V and 6 bases from J, leaving 7 bases between. CDR3 residues: CASSLMGGEQYF. The CDR3 bases are TGTGCCAGCAGCTTAATGGGGGGCGAGCAGTACTTC.

This clone was detected a few times. The chain carries TRBV7-8 and TRBJ2-1, with D unresolved. This CDR3 is built from 11 residues. V was trimmed by 5 bases and J by 8 bases, leaving 7 bases between them. The germline gives CDR1 SGHVS, CDR2 FQNEAQ. The CDR3 here is CASSPTHEQFF. The CDR3 region has the DNA TGTGCCAGCAGCCCTACCCATGAGCAGTTCTTC.

The V and J genes are TRBV10-3 and TRBJ1-6, with D unclear. Germline values: CDR1 ENHRY, CDR2 SYGVKD. V dropped 6 bases and J dropped 0 bases, with 12 bases sitting between them. The CDR3 contains 16 residues. The chain's CDR3 is CAISSDRSSYNSPLHF. The CDR3, as DNA: TGTGCCATCAGCTCTGACCGGAGCTCCTATAATTCACCCCTCCACTTT.

The V gene is TRBV30, the J gene TRBJ1-2, with D maybe TRBD1 (6 bases). Trimming took 2 bases from V and 2 from J, leaving 12 bases between them. Germline CDR1 and CDR2: GTSNPN and SVGIG (reference sequence). CDR3 length: 14 residues. CDR3 coding DNA: TGTGCCTGGAGTTTCAGGGGATCCAACTATGGCTACACCTTC. It codes for CAWSFRGSNYGYTF.

The table lists this clone with a few counts. V and J are TRBV5-6 and TRBJ2-5; 8 bases map to TRBD2. The germline V gene has CDR1 SGHDT and CDR2 YYEEEE. The junction had 11 bases not matched to a gene; V was cut back by 5 bases and J by 5 bases. CDR3 length equals 15 residues. CDR3: CASSYQGLGAETQYF. The CDR3 DNA sequence: TGTGCCAGCAGTTACCAGGGACTAGGTGCGGAGACCCAGTACTTC. Full variable domain (outside the CDR3, taken from reference TRBV5-6 and TRBJ2-5): DAGVTQSPTHLIKTRGQQVTLRCSPKSGHDTVSWYQQALGQGPQFIFQYYEEEERQRGNFPDRFSGHQFPNYSSELNVNALLLGDSALYLCASSYQGLGAETQYFGPGTRLLVL.

This chain uses TRBV18 with TRBJ1-1, with no clear D. This CDR3 region has 14 residues. Germline CDR1 reads KGHSH; CDR2 reads LQKENI. Deletions cut 6 bases from V and 5 bases from J, with 16 bases between. The CDR3 coding sequence is TGTGCCAGCTCCCCTTTGGAGGTTGAAACTGAAGCTTTCTTT. It encodes CASSPLEVETEAFF. Filled out from reference TRBV18 and TRBJ1-1, the complete variable domain reads NAGVMQNPRHLVRRRGQEARLRCSPMKGHSHVYWYRQLPEEGLKFMVYLQKENIIDESGMPKERFSAEFPKEGPSILRIQQVVRGDSAAYFCASSPLEVETEAFFGQGTRLTVV.

This clone appeared a few times. This rearrangement joins TRBV4-2 to TRBJ2-5; perhaps D is TRBD1 or TRBD2 (6 bases each). Deletions cut 4 bases from V and 3 bases from J, with 12 bases between. Per the germline V gene, CDR1 is LGHNA and CDR2 is YNFKEQ. CDR3 length: 14 residues. CDR3 nucleotide sequence: TGTGCCAGCAGCCCAGAGGGGGGTAAAGAGACCCAGTACTTC. Translating it yields CASSPEGGKETQYF.

V and J are TRBV7-6 and TRBJ2-1; TRBD1 matches at 11 bases. Germline assignment: CDR1 SGHVS and CDR2 FNYEAQ. The V gene end was trimmed by 4 bases and the J gene end by 8 bases; junction bases not matched to a gene: 4. The CDR3 is 14 residues long. The CDR3 region has the DNA TGTGCCAGCAGCTCGGGACAGGGGGTCGATGAGCAGTTCTTC. It encodes CASSSGQGVDEQFF.